The source of this TCR beta chain is a study of regulatory T cells in long-lasting Graves disease. Study at large: Graves' patients with a new diagnosis had received antithyroid drugs under 3 months.

A word on this clonotype: Likely a read error: the CDR3 ends without its conserved phenylalanine or tryptophan.

Germline loops: CDR1 SQVTM, CDR2 ANQGSEA. Trimming took 3 bases from V and 0 from J; bases not matched to a gene: 7. The CDR3 runs to 17 residues. Sample time point: newly diagnosed GD, antithyroid drugs for less than 3 months. The authors made the TCR library using RNA they extracted from PBMCs. Construction of TCR beta libraries relied on iRepertoire HTBI primers and on Arm-PCR targeting CDR3 regions. MiXCR, applied by TCRdb to the multiplex PCR reads, yields one record per CDR3 protein. The repertoire holds roughly 610,000 distinct CDR3 sequences, 15% to 20% seen once, with more than 10% in the top ten. These sequences were also reported in another study, on T cells in Graves' hyperthyroidism and ophthalmopathy. That work adds: First-round RT-PCR of the TCR CDR3 relied on the HTBI primer set.

The sample here was peripheral blood mononuclear cells (PBMCs), taken at new diagnosis, from a patient treated with antithyroid drugs. The chain carries TRBV29-1 and TRBJ2-3; 12 positions agree with TRBD2. The clonotype comes from a man between 18 and 35 years old with Graves disease. CDR3 amino acids: CSVDPTGTSGSTDTQYC. The CDR3 nucleotides read TGCAGCGTTGACCCTACTGGGACTAGCGGGAGCACAGATACGCAGTATTGT.